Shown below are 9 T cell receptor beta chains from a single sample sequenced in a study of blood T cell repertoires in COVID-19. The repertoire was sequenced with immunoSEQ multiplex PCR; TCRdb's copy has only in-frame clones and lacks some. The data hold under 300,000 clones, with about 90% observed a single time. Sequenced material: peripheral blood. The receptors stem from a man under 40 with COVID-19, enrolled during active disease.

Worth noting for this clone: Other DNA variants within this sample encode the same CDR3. CDR3 DNA sequence: TGCGCCAGCAGCCGAACCGGGACAGGGGGACAGAACACCGGGGAGCTGTTTTTT. This gives the protein CASSRTGTGGQNTGELFF. The gene calls are TRBV4-1 and TRBJ2-2, with 11 bases matching TRBD1. The CDR3 length is 18 residues. Germline V CDR1 and CDR2: MGHRA, YSYEKL. V lost 4 bases, J lost 1 base, and 8 bases stayed unmatched.

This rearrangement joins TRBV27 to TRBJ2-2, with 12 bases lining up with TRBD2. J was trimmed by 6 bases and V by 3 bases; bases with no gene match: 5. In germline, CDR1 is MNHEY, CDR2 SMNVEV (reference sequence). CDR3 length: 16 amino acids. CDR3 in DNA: TGTGCCAGCAGTTTTGGGCTAGCGGGGGGGCCCGGGGAGCTGTTTTTT. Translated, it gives CASSFGLAGGPGELFF.

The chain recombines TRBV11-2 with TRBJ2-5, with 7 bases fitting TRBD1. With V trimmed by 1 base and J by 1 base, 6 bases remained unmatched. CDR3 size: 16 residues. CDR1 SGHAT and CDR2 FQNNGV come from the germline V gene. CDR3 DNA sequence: TGTGCCAGCAGCTTAGGTGTGACAGGGTCCCAAGAGACCCAGTACTTC. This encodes CASSLGVTGSQETQYF.

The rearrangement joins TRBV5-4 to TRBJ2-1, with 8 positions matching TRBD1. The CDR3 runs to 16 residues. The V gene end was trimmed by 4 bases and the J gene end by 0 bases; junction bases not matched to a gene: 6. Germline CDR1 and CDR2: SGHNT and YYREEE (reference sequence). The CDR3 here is CASSLTGASSYNEQFF. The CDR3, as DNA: TGTGCCAGCAGCCTGACAGGGGCCAGCTCCTACAATGAGCAGTTCTTC.

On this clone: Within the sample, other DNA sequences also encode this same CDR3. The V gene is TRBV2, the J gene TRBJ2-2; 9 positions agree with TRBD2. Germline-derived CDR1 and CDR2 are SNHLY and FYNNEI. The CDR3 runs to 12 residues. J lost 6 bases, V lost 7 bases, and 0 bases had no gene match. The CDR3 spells CASKREAGELFF. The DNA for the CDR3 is TGTGCCAGCAAGCGGGAGGCCGGGGAGCTGTTTTTT.

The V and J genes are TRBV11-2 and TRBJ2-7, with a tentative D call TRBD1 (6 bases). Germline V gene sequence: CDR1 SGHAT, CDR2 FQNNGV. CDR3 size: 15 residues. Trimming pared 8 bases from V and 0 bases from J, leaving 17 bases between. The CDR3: CASRQSGQDSYEQYF. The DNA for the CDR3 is TGTGCCAGCCGTCAATCGGGACAAGACTCCTACGAGCAGTACTTC.

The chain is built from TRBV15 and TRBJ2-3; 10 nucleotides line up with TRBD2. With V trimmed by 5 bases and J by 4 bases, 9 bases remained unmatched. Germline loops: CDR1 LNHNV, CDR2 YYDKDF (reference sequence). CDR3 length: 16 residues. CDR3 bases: TGTGCCACCAGCCCCATAGCGGGGGGCTCGTCAGATACGCAGTATTTT. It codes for CATSPIAGGSSDTQYF. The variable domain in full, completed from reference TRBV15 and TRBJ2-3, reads DAMVIQNPRYQVTQFGKPVTLSCSQTLNHNVMYWYQQKSSQAPKLLFHYYDKDFNNEADTPDNFQSRRPNTSFCFLDIRSPGLGDTAMYLCATSPIAGGSSDTQYFGPGTRLTVL.

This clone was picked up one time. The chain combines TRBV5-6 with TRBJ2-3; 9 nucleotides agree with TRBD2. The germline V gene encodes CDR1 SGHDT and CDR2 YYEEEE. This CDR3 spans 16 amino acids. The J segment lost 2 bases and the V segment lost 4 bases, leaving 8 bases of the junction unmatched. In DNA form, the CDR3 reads TGTGCCAGCAGCCGTAGCGGGGGCCTTTACACAGATACGCAGTATTTT. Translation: CASSRSGGLYTDTQYF.

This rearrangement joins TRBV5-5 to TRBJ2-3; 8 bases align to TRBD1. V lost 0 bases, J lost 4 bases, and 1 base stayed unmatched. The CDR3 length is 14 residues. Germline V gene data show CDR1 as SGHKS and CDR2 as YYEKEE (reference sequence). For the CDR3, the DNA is TGTGCCAGCAGCTTGGGACAGGGGCCAGATACGCAGTATTTT. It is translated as CASSLGQGPDTQYF.